A single sample gave rise to the 15 T cell receptor beta chains below, sequenced in a study of somatic mutations in cytotoxic T cells in rheumatoid arthritis. Using immunoSEQ multiplex PCR, the repertoire was profiled, and TCRdb retains in-frame clones only, with some absent. Of around 6,000 clones in the sample, roughly 80% are singletons; the top ten hold 40% to 55%. Sample: CD8+ T cells sorted from blood. The origin of the receptors is a woman in her 50s with rheumatoid arthritis.

The chain joins TRBV7-6 to TRBJ2-1, with 9 bases aligning to TRBD1. Trimming took 5 bases from V and 7 from J; bases not matched to a gene: 6. The CDR3 runs 14 residues. In germline, CDR1 is SGHVS, CDR2 FNYEAQ. The DNA for the CDR3 is TGTGCCAGCAGCGTGACAGGGGGGAAGAATGAGCAGTTCTTC. Translating gives CASSVTGGKNEQFF.

The V gene is TRBV25-1, the J gene TRBJ2-2; no firm D call. Germline V lookup: CDR1 MGHDK, CDR2 SYGVNS. The V gene lost 0 bases and the J gene lost 3 bases, with 11 bases spanning the gap. The length of the CDR3 is 16 residues. The CDR3 is CASSEYGSAYTGELFF. The CDR3 DNA is TGTGCCAGCAGTGAATACGGGTCAGCTTACACCGGGGAGCTGTTTTTT. Looking up the rest from reference TRBV25-1 and TRBJ2-2 gives the full variable domain: EADIYQTPRYLVIGTGKKITLECSQTMGHDKMYWYQQDPGMELHLIHYSYGVNSTEKGDLSSESTVSRIRTEHFPLTLESARPSHTSQYLCASSEYGSAYTGELFFGEGSRLTVL.

A single count supports this clone. The rearrangement uses TRBV5-6 and TRBJ2-3; the D gene is possibly TRBD2 (5 bases). The germline gives CDR1 SGHDT, CDR2 YYEEEE. This CDR3 comprises 13 residues. Trimming shortened V by 7 bases and J by 3 bases, and 12 bases separated the two germline ends. The DNA for the CDR3 is TGTGCCAGCGCTCCCGGGGAAACAGATACGCAGTATTTT. This gives the protein CASAPGETDTQYF.

V is TRBV7-2 and J is TRBJ2-7; 7 bases align to TRBD2. J lost 3 bases, V lost 11 bases, and 7 bases had no gene match. This CDR3 is built from 12 residues. Germline V gene sequence: CDR1 SGHTA, CDR2 FQGNSA. The CDR3 reads CASKGGSYEQYF. CDR3 DNA sequence: TGTGCCTCTAAGGGCGGGAGCTACGAGCAGTACTTC.

This clone was recorded once. The chain joins TRBV10-2 to TRBJ1-2; no reliable D call. The CDR3 length is 11 residues. V lost 4 bases and J lost 6, with 6 bases in between. Germline V gene lookup returns CDR1 WSHSY and CDR2 SAAADI. The CDR3 nucleotides read TGCGCCAGCAGTGGGGCAGATGGCTACACCTTC. It translates to CASSGADGYTF.

This clone is medium-sized (0.01 to 0.1%) in the sample. The chain has TRBV29-1 and TRBJ1-4; 11 bases line up with TRBD1. With V trimmed by 1 base and J by 7 bases, 5 bases remained unmatched. The V gene's germline CDR1 is SQVTM and CDR2 ANQGSEA. The CDR3 totals 15 residues. The CDR3 protein is CSVEGDRGRAEKLFF. CDR3 coding DNA: TGCAGCGTTGAAGGGGACAGGGGGAGGGCTGAAAAACTGTTTTTT. The entire variable domain, with the rest obtained from reference TRBV29-1 and TRBJ1-4, is as follows: SAVISQKPSRDICQRGTSLTIQCQVDSQVTMMFWYRQQPGQSLTLIATANQGSEATYESGFVIDKFPISRPNLTFSTLTVSNMSPEDSSIYLCSVEGDRGRAEKLFFGSGTQLSVL.

The gene calls are TRBV29-1 and TRBJ2-3; TRBD2 matches 7 bases. CDR3 length equals 14 residues. Unmatched junction bases numbered 12, after V lost 7 bases and J lost 5 bases. Germline V lookup: CDR1 SQVTM, CDR2 ANQGSEA. The DNA of the CDR3 is TGCAGCGCCGATGAAATAGCGGGCGAAGATACGCAGTATTTT. Protein product: CSADEIAGEDTQYF.

The rearrangement links TRBV28 to TRBJ2-1, with 14 bases fitting TRBD2. The V gene's germline CDR1 is MDHEN and CDR2 SYDVKM. Trimming cost V 2 bases and J 4 bases; bases outside gene matches: 7. The CDR3 extends over 18 amino acids. This CDR3 is CASSLRGLAGGIYNEQFF. The CDR3 DNA is TGTGCCAGCAGTTTACGAGGACTAGCGGGGGGCATATACAATGAGCAGTTCTTC.

This clone showed up just once. CDR3 sequence: CASSLLGQYNEQFF. The DNA for the CDR3 is TGTGCCAGCAGTTTACTGGGACAATACAATGAGCAGTTCTTC. V usage is TRBV27 and J usage is TRBJ2-1; D perhaps matches TRBD1 (6 bases). Germline CDR1 is MNHEY and CDR2 is SMNVEV (reference sequence). CDR3 size: 14 residues. V lost 2 bases to trimming and J lost 4 bases, with 9 bases between them.

In DNA form, the CDR3 reads TGTGCCAGCAGTGCGAAAAACCCTCGGGAGGGGAGCTCCTACAATGAGCAGTTCTTC. This codes for CASSAKNPREGSSYNEQFF. V and J are TRBV6-1 and TRBJ2-1; 8 nucleotides agree with TRBD2. With 4 bases clipped from V and 0 bases from J, the junction kept 14 bases outside the gene matches. Germline CDR1 and CDR2: MNHNS and SASEGT. The CDR3 length is 19 residues.

Only one count was recorded for this clone. The CDR3 bases are TGCGCCAGCAGCCAGGGGCGGGGGGGCAATACGCAGTATTTT. It encodes CASSQGRGGNTQYF. The gene calls are TRBV4-1 and TRBJ2-3, with 9 bases aligning to TRBD2. The CDR3 consists of 14 residues. Germline assignment: CDR1 MGHRA and CDR2 YSYEKL. The J segment lost 7 bases and the V segment lost 3 bases, leaving 5 bases of the junction unmatched.

V and J are TRBV4-1 and TRBJ2-7; D is perhaps TRBD1 (5 bases). Trimming removed 0 bases at V and 1 base at J, with 13 bases between. In germline, CDR1 is MGHRA, CDR2 YSYEKL. The CDR3 covers 16 residues. The CDR3: CASSQEGQMASYEQYF. Here the CDR3 DNA reads TGCGCCAGCAGCCAAGAGGGGCAGATGGCTTCCTACGAGCAGTACTTC.

The genes are TRBV6-5 and TRBJ1-4; tentatively, D is TRBD1 (5 bases). The CDR3 extends over 11 amino acids. V lost 2 bases, J lost 12 bases, and 7 bases lay in between. Germline assignment: CDR1 MNHEY and CDR2 SVGAGI. The CDR3 protein is CASSYGGELFF. The CDR3 nucleotides are TGTGCCAGCAGTTACGGAGGGGAACTGTTTTTT.

V and J are TRBV27 and TRBJ2-7; D unclear. The V gene's germline CDR1 is MNHEY and CDR2 SMNVEV (reference sequence). CDR3 length: 15 amino acids. The V and J ends lost 2 bases and 2 bases respectively, with 13 bases between them. CDR3 protein: CASSLQTGGPYEQYF. For the CDR3, the DNA is TGTGCCAGCAGTTTACAGACGGGTGGCCCCTACGAGCAGTACTTC.

V usage is TRBV7-6 and J usage is TRBJ2-7, with 8 nucleotides matching TRBD1. Per the germline V gene, CDR1 is SGHVS and CDR2 is FNYEAQ. The V and J ends lost 5 bases and 4 bases, in that order; junction bases with no gene match: 7. This CDR3 is built from 14 residues. Written as DNA, the CDR3 is TGTGCCAGCAGCCGGAGCACAGGGGGATACGAGCAGTACTTC. This codes for CASSRSTGGYEQYF.